These T cell receptor beta chains were read from a single sample in a study of CD8 T cells in Susac syndrome. TCRdb reanalysed the immunoSEQ multiplex PCR reads using MiXCR and keeps one entry per CDR3 protein. The sample includes approximately 120,000 distinct CDR3 sequences, under 95% seen only once; the top ten take approximately 0.24%. The material sequenced was CD8+ T cells from PBMCs. Receptor source: a human donor with multiple sclerosis. Both conserved end residues are trimmed from each CDR3. D genes are given only for firm matches.

TRBV5-6	TRBJ1-1	NA	ASSGSENTEAF
TRBV12-3/TRBV12-4	TRBJ2-3	TRBD2	ASSNPQTSGASTDTQY
TRBV20-1	TRBJ2-7	TRBD2	SARDRLLAGGPYYEQY
TRBV19	TRBJ2-7	NA	ASSFNYEQY
TRBV5-1	TRBJ1-1	NA	ASSLGDSEAF
TRBV5-6	TRBJ2-1	NA	ASSFGQANNEQF
TRBV3-1	TRBJ2-1	TRBD1	ASSSWDRVDSYNEQF
TRBV3-1	TRBJ2-7	NA	ASSPGVGRFYEQY
TRBV4-1	TRBJ2-3	NA	ASSELASDTQY
TRBV6-5	TRBJ2-3	NA	ASSYSPGESTDTQY
TRBV7-8	TRBJ1-2	NA	ASSPRTSNYGYT
TRBV12-3/TRBV12-4	TRBJ1-3	NA	ASSLAFGGSGNTIY
TRBV11-1	TRBJ2-7	NA	ASSYDSFSYEQY
TRBV7-8	TRBJ2-7	NA	ASSHAETYEQY
TRBV6-5	TRBJ2-2	NA	AGGANTGELF
TRBV9	TRBJ2-1	TRBD1	ASSRTGINEQF
TRBV28	TRBJ2-2	NA	ASSLAQFSDTGELF
TRBV5-5	TRBJ1-4	NA	ASSPGGLDEKLF
TRBV12-3/TRBV12-4	TRBJ2-7	NA	ASSLGTPYEQY
TRBV7-9	TRBJ2-7	TRBD2	ASSSGTSGTYEQY
TRBV6-5	TRBJ2-1	NA	ASSYDQSSYNEQF
TRBV3-1	TRBJ2-4	TRBD1	ASSPGQGKNIQY